This T cell receptor (beta chain) was obtained from a study of shared clonotypes between healthy human individuals. CDR3 length: 13 amino acids. Germline V CDR1 and CDR2: SEHNR, FQNEAQ (reference sequence). The V and J ends lost 5 bases and 6 bases, in that order; junction bases with no gene match: 4. The genomic DNA of each subset was split evenly across several immunoSEQ plates. The DNA input per sorted-subset replicate PCR was 150 to 200 ng, corresponding to tens of thousands of T cell genomes. Under the authors' procedure: Filtering was not the same, since immunoSEQ gave junction-only sequences without quality scores. Data came from immunoSEQ multiplex PCR; TCRdb stores just in-frame clones and leaves some out. V and J calls and clone size follow that table, whereas D and trimming were derived from the DNA. The table has around 1.5 million clones, under 99% seen once. To note about this clone: Its antigen is still unknown.

Overall study findings and caveats: Naive subsets usually exceeded memory subsets in estimated richness.

Sequencing was performed on naive CD4+ T cells sorted from blood. Subset indicated: CD45RA+ positively selected. The TCR originated in a man between 25 and 39 years old in good health. The V and J genes are TRBV7-9 and TRBJ1-5; 7 nucleotides line up with TRBD1. The CDR3 loop reads CASSQDRAQPQHF. The CDR3 DNA reads as TGTGCCAGCAGCCAAGACAGGGCTCAGCCCCAGCATTTT.